These T cell receptor beta chains were read from a single sample in a study of T-cell memory formation after mild COVID-19. Using its own MiXCR run on the 5' RACE reads, TCRdb lists one record per CDR3 protein. This table has about 210,000 distinct CDR3 sequences, about 10% appearing once. The specimen sequenced was PBMCs or a T cell subset sorted from them (not recorded which). The receptors originated from a man aged 18 to 29 who had mild COVID-19 (a few samples of this study predate the infection). Cell type and time point are not known. CDR3s include the opening cysteine and the closing phenylalanine or tryptophan. The D gene is left open where the match is weak. Clone size is not always given. Where it is, it says once, few, many or a class for expanded clones.

V: TRBV12-3/TRBV12-4
J: TRBJ1-1
size: NA
D: TRBD1
CDR3: CASSLTGGYQGVSFF
DNA: TGTGCCAGCAGTTTAACAGGGGGCTACCAAGGAGTATCTTTCTTT

V: TRBV18
J: TRBJ2-3
size: few
D: TRBD1
CDR3: CASSQTGMRDTQYF
DNA: TGTGCCAGCTCACAGACAGGGATGAGAGATACGCAGTATTTT

V: TRBV12-3/TRBV12-4
J: TRBJ1-2
size: NA
D: TRBD1
CDR3: CASSLEGALGYTF
DNA: TGTGCCAGCAGTTTGGAGGGGGCCCTTGGCTACACCTTC

V: TRBV7-2
J: TRBJ2-3
size: many
D: NA
CDR3: CASSPTRAGNTQYF
DNA: TGTGCCAGCAGCCCGACGAGGGCGGGCAATACGCAGTATTTT

V: TRBV6-2/TRBV6-3
J: TRBJ1-6
size: NA
D: TRBD1
CDR3: CASSRQGMNSPLHF
DNA: TGTGCCAGCAGTAGACAGGGGATGAATTCACCCCTCCACTTT

V: TRBV7-2
J: TRBJ1-2
size: many
D: NA
CDR3: CASSFSTQHYGYTF
DNA: TGTGCCAGCAGCTTTTCGACACAACACTATGGCTACACCTTC

V: TRBV2
J: TRBJ1-2
size: NA
D: TRBD1
CDR3: CASRDRGPYGYTF
DNA: TGTGCCAGCAGGGACAGGGGCCCCTATGGCTACACCTTC

V: TRBV5-5
J: TRBJ1-1
size: few
D: TRBD1
CDR3: CASSITGVPNTEAFF
DNA: TGTGCCAGCAGCATAACAGGGGTCCCGAACACTGAAGCTTTCTTT

V: TRBV7-8
J: TRBJ2-3
size: NA
D: TRBD1
CDR3: CASSHSTGKGTDTQYF
DNA: TGTGCCAGCAGTCATTCGACAGGGAAGGGGACAGATACGCAGTATTTT

V: TRBV10-3
J: TRBJ1-2
size: NA
D: NA
CDR3: CAISESRTTRGDYGYTF
DNA: TGTGCCATCAGTGAGTCTAGGACCACGAGAGGGGACTATGGCTACACCTTC

V: TRBV12-3/TRBV12-4
J: TRBJ2-2
size: NA
D: NA
CDR3: CASSHRNRPGELFF
DNA: TGTGCCAGCAGCCACCGCAACCGCCCCGGGGAGCTGTTTTTT

V: TRBV4-1
J: TRBJ2-7
size: NA
D: TRBD1
CDR3: CASSQPVRGQGYEQYF
DNA: TGCGCCAGCAGCCAGCCCGTCAGGGGGCAAGGGTACGAGCAGTACTTC

V: TRBV5-1
J: TRBJ2-1
size: NA
D: TRBD1
CDR3: CASSLYGQENNEQFF
DNA: TGCGCCAGCAGCTTATATGGACAGGAAAACAATGAGCAGTTCTTC

V: TRBV4-3
J: TRBJ2-3
size: few
D: TRBD1
CDR3: CASSQDWAGGNGDTQYF
DNA: TGCGCCAGCAGCCAAGATTGGGCAGGGGGCAATGGAGATACGCAGTATTTT

V: TRBV12-3/TRBV12-4
J: TRBJ2-3
size: NA
D: NA
CDR3: CASNIPGGDTQYF
DNA: TGTGCCAGCAATATCCCGGGTGGAGATACGCAGTATTTT

V: TRBV30
J: TRBJ1-1
size: few
D: NA
CDR3: CAWGPQRQAFF
DNA: TGTGCCTGGGGTCCCCAGAGACAAGCTTTCTTT

V: TRBV7-3
J: TRBJ1-2
size: few
D: NA
CDR3: CASSSGRGSYGYTF
DNA: TGTGCCAGCAGCAGCGGTCGGGGGAGCTATGGCTACACCTTC

V: TRBV7-9
J: TRBJ2-3
size: NA
D: TRBD1
CDR3: CASRNTGGTDTQYF
DNA: TGTGCCAGCAGGAATACAGGGGGCACAGATACGCAGTATTTT

V: TRBV24-1
J: TRBJ2-5
size: NA
D: NA
CDR3: CATSPAGNRETQYF
DNA: TGTGCCACCAGCCCTGCAGGGAACCGAGAGACCCAGTACTTC

V: TRBV5-6
J: TRBJ1-2
size: NA
D: NA
CDR3: CASSLIGQYGYTF
DNA: TGTGCCAGCAGCTTGATCGGACAGTATGGCTACACCTTC

V: TRBV18
J: TRBJ1-6
size: few
D: TRBD1
CDR3: CASSVRQGSGNSPLHF
DNA: TGTGCCAGCTCAGTCCGACAGGGATCGGGTAATTCACCCCTCCACTTT

V: TRBV5-6
J: TRBJ2-7
size: few
D: TRBD1
CDR3: CASSSNFGTATYEQYF
DNA: TGTGCCAGCAGCAGCAACTTCGGGACAGCAACCTACGAGCAGTACTTC

V: TRBV4-1
J: TRBJ1-1
size: few
D: TRBD1
CDR3: CASSQDTGVSEAFF
DNA: TGCGCCAGCAGCCAAGACACAGGGGTTTCTGAAGCTTTCTTT

V: TRBV20-1
J: TRBJ2-1
size: few
D: TRBD2
CDR3: CSQLAGGDNEQFF
DNA: TGCAGTCAACTAGCGGGGGGGGACAATGAGCAGTTCTTC

V: TRBV10-3
J: TRBJ1-1
size: few
D: TRBD1
CDR3: CAISESEGAANTEAFF
DNA: TGTGCCATCAGTGAGTCGGAGGGGGCAGCGAACACTGAAGCTTTCTTT

V: TRBV6-5
J: TRBJ2-3
size: NA
D: NA
CDR3: CASSPLAIGPDTQYF
DNA: TGTGCCAGCAGCCCGCTAGCGATAGGTCCAGATACGCAGTATTTT

V: TRBV7-2
J: TRBJ1-5
size: NA
D: NA
CDR3: CASSLGPGHGQHF
DNA: TGTGCCAGCAGCTTAGGTCCTGGACATGGCCAGCATTTT

V: TRBV20-1
J: TRBJ1-6
size: NA
D: NA
CDR3: CSARTSGDSPLHF
DNA: TGCAGTGCCCGAACTTCTGGGGATTCACCCCTCCACTTT

V: TRBV7-2
J: TRBJ1-3
size: few
D: NA
CDR3: CASSFLFGPTGNTIYF
DNA: TGTGCCAGCAGCTTCCTCTTTGGGCCCACTGGAAACACCATATATTTT

V: TRBV7-2
J: TRBJ2-3
size: NA
D: NA
CDR3: CASSRPAAEKVRRTDTQYF
DNA: TGTGCCAGCAGCCGCCCCGCGGCAGAAAAAGTGCGGCGCACAGATACGCAGTATTTT

V: TRBV7-9
J: TRBJ1-1
size: NA
D: TRBD1
CDR3: CASSLNQGADEAFF
DNA: TGTGCCAGCAGCCTTAATCAGGGGGCTGATGAAGCTTTCTTT

V: TRBV29-1
J: TRBJ2-2
size: NA
D: NA
CDR3: CSVGRMNTGELFF
DNA: TGCAGCGTTGGTAGGATGAACACCGGGGAGCTGTTTTTT

V: TRBV20-1
J: TRBJ2-7
size: few
D: TRBD1
CDR3: CSARRDSYEQYF
DNA: TGCAGTGCCCGCCGGGACAGCTACGAGCAGTACTTC

V: TRBV18
J: TRBJ1-6
size: NA
D: NA
CDR3: CASSPGQGGSPLHF
DNA: TGTGCCAGCTCCCCCGGACAAGGGGGATCACCCCTCCACTTT

V: TRBV6-5
J: TRBJ1-4
size: many
D: NA
CDR3: CASSYSYRNEKLFF
DNA: TGTGCCAGCAGTTACTCGTATAGGAATGAAAAACTGTTTTTT

V: TRBV9
J: TRBJ1-2
size: many
D: NA
CDR3: CASSGPPTYGYTF
DNA: TGTGCCAGTTCGGGTCCGCCTACCTATGGCTACACCTTC

V: TRBV6-2/TRBV6-3
J: TRBJ2-5
size: NA
D: TRBD1
CDR3: CASSTGDQETQYF
DNA: TGTGCCAGCAGCACAGGGGACCAAGAGACCCAGTACTTC

V: TRBV10-3
J: TRBJ1-1
size: NA
D: TRBD1
CDR3: CAAAGTANTEAFF
DNA: TGTGCCGCCGCCGGGACAGCGAACACTGAAGCTTTCTTT

V: TRBV5-1
J: TRBJ1-2
size: many
D: NA
CDR3: CASSYPAGDYGYTF
DNA: TGCGCCAGCAGCTACCCCGCCGGGGACTATGGCTACACCTTC